A single sample is the source of the 27 T cell receptor beta chains below, sequenced in a study of cytomegalovirus exposure and HLA in healthy donors. Researchers ran the PCR with 60 Vbeta and 13 Jbeta primers. Measured with immunoSEQ multiplex PCR; TCRdb has only the in-frame clones, and not every one. Of under 150,000 clones detected, 74% appear once; the ten largest clones hold 4% to 4.5%. The sequenced material came from PBMCs. The source of these receptors is a woman between 35 and 50 years old in good health and CMV-seropositive.

This chain links TRBV2 with TRBJ2-5, with D perhaps TRBD2 (5 bases). Germline V lookup: CDR1 SNHLY, CDR2 FYNNEI. The CDR3 sequence is 15 residues long. Between the trimmed V and J ends, which lost 7 bases and 4 bases, there was a span of 19 bases. CDR3 sequence: CASNWRGSGGETQYF. Here the CDR3 DNA reads TGTGCCAGCAACTGGCGAGGGTCCGGCGGAGAGACCCAGTACTTC. The entire variable domain, with the rest obtained from reference TRBV2 and TRBJ2-5, is as follows: EPEVTQTPSHQVTQMGQEVILRCVPISNHLYFYWYRQILGQKVEFLVSFYNNEISEKSEIFDDQFSVERPDGSNFTLKIRSTKLEDSAMYFCASNWRGSGGETQYFGPGTRLLVL.

This clone has just one count. J is TRBJ2-1 and V is TRBV14, with TRBD2 identical over 10 bases. Germline lookup yields CDR1 SGHDN and CDR2 FVKESK. CDR3 length: 17 amino acids. V shed 0 bases, J shed 10 bases, and the junction held 12 bases outside the gene matches. CDR3 sequence: CASSQDPTKLAGREQFF. The CDR3 DNA follows: TGTGCCAGCAGCCAAGACCCAACAAAACTAGCGGGACGGGAGCAGTTCTTC.

The chain employs TRBV2 and TRBJ2-1, with D possibly matching TRBD1 (5 bases). This CDR3 region has 13 residues. Deletions cut 4 bases from V and 9 bases from J, with 13 bases between. The V gene's germline CDR1 is SNHLY and CDR2 FYNNEI. This chain's CDR3 is CASSAWGRGEQFF. As DNA, the CDR3 is TGTGCCAGCAGTGCCTGGGGAAGGGGTGAGCAGTTCTTC.

The V call is TRBV5-1, the J call TRBJ1-2; TRBD1 is a possible D gene (6 bases). This CDR3 has 15 amino acids. V lost 4 bases and J 5 bases, leaving 18 bases between the germline ends. CDR1 is SGHRS and CDR2 is YFSETQ in the germline V gene. The CDR3 sequence: CASSPGGGVRYGYTF. CDR3 in DNA: TGCGCCAGCAGCCCTGGGGGGGGCGTTAGATATGGCTACACCTTC.

This clone turned up a few times. The chain joins TRBV5-6 to TRBJ2-7, with 8 nucleotides matching TRBD1. Germline V CDR1 and CDR2: SGHDT, YYEEEE. Trimming took 2 bases from V and 1 from J; bases not matched to a gene: 2. CDR3 length equals 14 residues. The CDR3 DNA reads TGTGCCAGCAGCTTCGGGGACAGGTCCTACGAGCAGTACTTC. Amino acids: CASSFGDRSYEQYF.

The chain combines TRBV4-3 with TRBJ1-2; tentative D call: TRBD1 (6 bases). The CDR3 consists of 15 residues. From germline, CDR1 is LGHNA and CDR2 YSLEER. V lost 5 bases and J lost 3, with 16 bases in between. The CDR3 sequence: CASSFREGEDYGYTF. The DNA of the CDR3 is TGCGCCAGCAGCTTCCGGGAGGGGGAAGACTATGGCTACACCTTC.

The chain couples TRBV14 to TRBJ2-7, with 8 bases identical to TRBD2. This CDR3 region has 15 residues. Per the germline V gene, CDR1 is SGHDN and CDR2 is FVKESK. V lost 4 bases to trimming and J lost 3 bases; unmatched junction nucleotides: 8. CDR3 DNA sequence: TGTGCCAGCAGCCCCCGCGGGGGGCGAGACTACGAGCAGTACTTC. This encodes CASSPRGGRDYEQYF.

V usage is TRBV9 and J usage is TRBJ2-3, with 9 bases matching TRBD2. The junction had 11 bases not matched to a gene; V was cut back by 0 bases and J by 3 bases. The CDR3 runs 18 residues. The germline V gene encodes CDR1 SGDLS and CDR2 YYNGEE. This CDR3 is CASSVATSGGSSTDTQYF. CDR3 DNA: TGTGCCAGCAGCGTAGCTACGAGCGGGGGGTCCTCTACAGATACGCAGTATTTT. Drawing the rest from reference TRBV9 and TRBJ2-3, the complete variable domain is DSGVTQTPKHLITATGQRVTLRCSPRSGDLSVYWYQQSLDQGLQFLIQYYNGEERAKGNILERFSAQQFPDLHSELNLSSLELGDSALYFCASSVATSGGSSTDTQYFGPGTRLTVL.

The chain has TRBV30 and TRBJ1-1, with 7 bases lining up with TRBD1. CDR1 is GTSNPN and CDR2 is SVGIG in the germline V gene (reference sequence). CDR3 length equals 14 residues. V shed 7 bases and J 4 bases; nucleotides not matched to a gene: 12. The DNA of the CDR3 is TGTGCCTTGCTCCGGGACAGAATTTCCACTGAAGCTTTCTTT. Encoded protein: CALLRDRISTEAFF. The variable domain in full, completed from reference TRBV30 and TRBJ1-1, reads SQTIHQWPATLVQPVGSPLSLECTVEGTSNPNLYWYRQAAGRGLQLLFYSVGIGQISSEVPQNLSASRPQDRQFILSSKKLLLSDSGFYLCALLRDRISTEAFFGQGTRLTVV.

This clone showed up just a few times. The same CDR3 can be traced to other DNA sequences in this sample. The chain is built from TRBV7-9 and TRBJ2-2, with TRBD2 identical over 13 bases. Per the germline V gene, CDR1 is SEHNR and CDR2 is FQNEAQ (reference sequence). There are 17 residues in the CDR3. Trimming took 4 bases from V and 4 from J; bases not matched to a gene: 6. CDR3 in DNA: TGTGCCAGCAGCTCAAGGACTAGCGGGGGTGGCACCGGGGAGCTGTTTTTT. Translating it yields CASSSRTSGGGTGELFF.

The chain is built from TRBV14 and TRBJ2-7; D is unresolved. The V and J ends lost 0 bases and 5 bases respectively, with 5 bases between them. The CDR3 contains 12 residues. Germline-derived CDR1 and CDR2 are SGHDN and FVKESK. CDR3 sequence reads: CASSQDRDEQYF. Written as DNA, the CDR3 is TGTGCCAGCAGCCAAGATCGTGACGAGCAGTACTTC. Variable domain in full (rest from reference TRBV14 and TRBJ2-7): EAGVTQFPSHSVIEKGQTVTLRCDPISGHDNLYWYRRVMGKEIKFLLHFVKESKQDESGMPNNRFLAERTGGTYSTLKVQPAELEDSGVYFCASSQDRDEQYFGPGTRLTVT.

This CDR3 is CASSVTSGGYNEQFF. CDR3 sequence (DNA): TGTGCCAGCAGCGTGACTAGCGGGGGATACAATGAGCAGTTCTTC. The chain joins TRBV9 to TRBJ2-1; 12 nucleotides align to TRBD2. Germline CDR1 SGDLS, CDR2 YYNGEE. Trimming took 2 bases from V and 4 from J; bases not matched to a gene: 1. The CDR3 has 15 residues.

J is TRBJ1-1 and V is TRBV2, with D possibly TRBD1 on 6 matching bases. The CDR3 length is 13 residues. The germline gives CDR1 SNHLY, CDR2 FYNNEI. V lost 6 bases and J 1 base, leaving 9 bases between the germline ends. The CDR3 here is CASSPQGNTEAFF. CDR3 coding DNA: TGTGCCAGCAGCCCACAGGGGAACACTGAAGCTTTCTTT.

This clone has a handful of counts. The gene calls are TRBV12-5 and TRBJ2-1; TRBD2 matches at 8 bases. In germline, CDR1 is LGHNT, CDR2 FRNRAP. The CDR3 sequence is 16 residues long. Trimming took 3 bases from V and 8 from J; bases not matched to a gene: 12. The CDR3 is CASGLRGSGRRDEQFF. The CDR3 region has the DNA TGTGCTAGTGGTTTAAGGGGCAGCGGGAGAAGGGATGAGCAGTTCTTC. Full variable domain (outside the CDR3, taken from reference TRBV12-5 and TRBJ2-1): DARVTQTPRHKVTEMGQEVTMRCQPILGHNTVFWYRQTMMQGLELLAYFRNRAPLDDSGMPKDRFSAEMPDATLATLKIQPSEPRDSAVYFCASGLRGSGRRDEQFFGPGTRLTVL.

This sequence joins TRBV6-1 and TRBJ1-5, with D possibly matching TRBD1 (5 bases). This CDR3 has 15 residues. Germline V lookup: CDR1 MNHNS, CDR2 SASEGT. V shed 6 bases and J shed 7 bases, with 19 bases lying between them. DNA for the CDR3: TGTGCCAGCAGCCGCTCGGAAGGGGAGGAACAGCCCCAGCATTTT. Protein: CASSRSEGEEQPQHF.

The CDR3 nucleotides are TGTGCCAGCAGCCTAGGGACAGGCGATTTTAACTATGGCTACACCTTC. Translating gives CASSLGTGDFNYGYTF. The rearrangement uses TRBV14 and TRBJ1-2; TRBD1 aligns across 8 bases. The germline V gene encodes CDR1 SGHDN and CDR2 FVKESK. V gave up 4 bases and J gave up 1 base; unmatched junction bases: 8. The CDR3 runs 16 residues. The variable domain in full, with the rest retrieved from reference TRBV14 and TRBJ1-2, is EAGVTQFPSHSVIEKGQTVTLRCDPISGHDNLYWYRRVMGKEIKFLLHFVKESKQDESGMPNNRFLAERTGGTYSTLKVQPAELEDSGVYFCASSLGTGDFNYGYTFGSGTRLTVV.

This clone was picked up a small number of times. The chain is built from TRBV5-1 and TRBJ2-5, with 9 bases identical to TRBD1. This CDR3 has 17 amino acids. The V segment lost 1 base and the J segment 4 bases; nucleotides outside the gene matches: 11. Looked up from germline, CDR1 is SGHRS and CDR2 is YFSETQ. In nucleotides, the CDR3 is TGCGCCAGCAGCTTGTCGAGACAGGGGGGGCGAAGAGAGACCCAGTACTTC. Protein: CASSLSRQGGRRETQYF.

The chain links TRBV18 to TRBJ1-1; 7 positions agree with TRBD1. Germline loops: CDR1 KGHSH, CDR2 LQKENI. V lost 5 bases, J lost 4 bases, and 4 bases stayed unmatched. This CDR3 has 13 amino acids. DNA of the CDR3: TGTGCCAGCTCAACAGGGGTAGGCACTGAAGCTTTCTTT. Translated: CASSTGVGTEAFF.

The V and J genes are TRBV21-1 and TRBJ2-7; the table's D call TRBD2 went unverified against the DNA. TRBV21-1 is an annotated pseudogene. The CDR3 has 18 residues. The CDR3 region is CASTFVSGTSGGRYEQYF. The CDR3 DNA reads TGTGCCAGCACCTTCGTTTCTGGGACTAGCGGGGGCCGCTACGAGCAGTACTTC.

The rearrangement joins TRBV29-1 to TRBJ1-1; D may be TRBD1 (5 bases). Between the trimmed V and J ends, which lost 5 bases and 6 bases, there was a span of 13 bases. From germline, CDR1 is SQVTM and CDR2 ANQGSEA. CDR3 length equals 12 residues. The CDR3 DNA sequence: TGCAGCGTTCAGCAGGGCCTGGCTGAAGCTTTCTTT. It yields the protein CSVQQGLAEAFF.

This clone was counted a few times. The chain recombines TRBV7-6 with TRBJ2-5; TRBD2 aligns across 10 bases. V trimming: 1 base; J trimming: 5 bases; junction bases outside the gene matches: 10. Germline assignment: CDR1 SGHVS and CDR2 FNYEAQ. The CDR3 extends over 17 amino acids. In nucleotides, the CDR3 is TGTGCCAGCAGCTTAGGAACTCTAGCGGGAGTTCAGGAGACCCAGTACTTC. This codes for CASSLGTLAGVQETQYF.

J is TRBJ1-3 and V is TRBV4-3; D remains unclear. This CDR3 region has 16 residues. CDR1 is LGHNA, CDR2 YSLEER, per germline. V lost 0 bases and J lost 0, with 9 bases in between. Here the CDR3 DNA reads TGCGCCAGCAGCCAAGATCAGCGAAGCTCTGGAAACACCATATATTTT. Translating gives CASSQDQRSSGNTIYF.

The chain carries TRBV7-2 and TRBJ2-7, with D possibly matching TRBD2 (6 bases). Germline-derived CDR1 and CDR2 are SGHTA and FQGNSA. The length of the CDR3 is 13 residues. The V end lost 0 bases, the J end lost 6 bases, and 9 bases lay between the germline ends. The CDR3 protein is CASSLAGGGEQYF. The CDR3, as DNA: TGTGCCAGCAGCTTAGCGGGAGGTGGCGAGCAGTACTTC.

The chain has TRBV5-4 and TRBJ1-4, with TRBD1 matching over 8 bases. The CDR3 is 16 amino acids. The V segment lost 4 bases and the J segment 8 bases; nucleotides outside the gene matches: 13. Germline-derived CDR1 and CDR2 are SGHNT and YYREEE (reference sequence). CDR3 amino acids: CASSLGQGANKEKLFF. The CDR3 coding sequence is TGTGCCAGCAGCCTCGGACAGGGAGCGAATAAAGAAAAACTGTTTTTT. Supplemented by reference TRBV5-4 and TRBJ1-4, the full variable domain reads ETGVTQSPTHLIKTRGQQVTLRCSSQSGHNTVSWYQQALGQGPQFIFQYYREEENGRGNFPPRFSGLQFPNYSSELNVNALELDDSALYLCASSLGQGANKEKLFFGSGTQLSVL.

The chain couples TRBV7-9 to TRBJ1-2; TRBD1 might be the D (6 bases). Between the trimmed V and J ends, which lost 0 bases and 6 bases, there was a span of 17 bases. The CDR3 is made up of 16 amino acids. Germline V CDR1 and CDR2: SEHNR, FQNEAQ (reference sequence). The CDR3 loop is CASSLAGADLSDGYTF. The CDR3 DNA is TGTGCCAGCAGCTTAGCGGGGGCAGACCTCTCTGATGGCTACACCTTC.

The chain has TRBV2 and TRBJ1-1, with D unresolved. Looked up from germline, CDR1 is SNHLY and CDR2 is FYNNEI. The CDR3 spans 15 residues. V was clipped by 3 bases and J by 1 base, with 12 bases between them. The CDR3 sequence: CASSETRAGNTEAFF. Written as DNA, the CDR3 is TGTGCCAGCAGTGAGACTCGAGCGGGGAACACTGAAGCTTTCTTT.

The J gene is TRBJ2-5, the V gene TRBV5-1, with D perhaps TRBD2 (6 bases). There are 15 residues in the CDR3. The germline V and J ends were trimmed by 0 bases and 5 bases, with 14 bases remaining between them. The germline CDR1 and CDR2 sequences are SGHRS and YFSETQ. DNA of the CDR3: TGCGCCAGCAGCTTGGACCACCTAAGCGGGGAGACCCAGTACTTC. It translates to CASSLDHLSGETQYF.